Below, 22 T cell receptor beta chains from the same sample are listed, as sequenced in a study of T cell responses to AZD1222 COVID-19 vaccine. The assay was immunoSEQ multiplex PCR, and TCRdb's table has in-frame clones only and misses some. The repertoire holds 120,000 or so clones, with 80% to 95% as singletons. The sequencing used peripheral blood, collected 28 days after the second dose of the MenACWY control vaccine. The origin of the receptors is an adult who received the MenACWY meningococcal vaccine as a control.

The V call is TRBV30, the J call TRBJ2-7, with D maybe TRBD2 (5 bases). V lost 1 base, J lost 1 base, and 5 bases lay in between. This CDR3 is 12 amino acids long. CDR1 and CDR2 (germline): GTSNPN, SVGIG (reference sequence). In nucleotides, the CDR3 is TGTGCCTGGAGTGCGGGGTCCTACGAGCAGTACTTC. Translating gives CAWSAGSYEQYF.

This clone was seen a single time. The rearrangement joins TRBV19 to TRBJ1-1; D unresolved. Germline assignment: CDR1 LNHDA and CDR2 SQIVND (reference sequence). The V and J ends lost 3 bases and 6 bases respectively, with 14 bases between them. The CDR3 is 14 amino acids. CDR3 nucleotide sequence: TGTGCCAGTAGTATGGTCACAGACCGACCTGAAGCTTTCTTT. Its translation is CASSMVTDRPEAFF.

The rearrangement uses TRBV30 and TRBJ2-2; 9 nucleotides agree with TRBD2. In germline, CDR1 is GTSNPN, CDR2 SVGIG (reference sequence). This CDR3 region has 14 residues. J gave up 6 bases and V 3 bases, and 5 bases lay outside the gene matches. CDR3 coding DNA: TGTGCCTGGAGGGCGGGGGGGAAGGCCGGGGAGCTGTTTTTT. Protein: CAWRAGGKAGELFF.

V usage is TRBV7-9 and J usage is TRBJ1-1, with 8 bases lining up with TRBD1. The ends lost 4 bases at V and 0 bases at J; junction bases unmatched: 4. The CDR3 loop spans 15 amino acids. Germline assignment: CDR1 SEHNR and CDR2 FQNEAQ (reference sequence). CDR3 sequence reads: CASSWTGSMNTEAFF. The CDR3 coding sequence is TGTGCCAGCAGCTGGACAGGGTCTATGAACACTGAAGCTTTCTTT.

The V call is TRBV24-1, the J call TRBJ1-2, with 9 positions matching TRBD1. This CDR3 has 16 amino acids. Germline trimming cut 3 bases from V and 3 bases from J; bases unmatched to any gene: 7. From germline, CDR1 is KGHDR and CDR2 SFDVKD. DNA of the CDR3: TGTGCCACCAGTGATGCACAGGGGGCAGTGGACTATGGCTACACCTTC. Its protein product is CATSDAQGAVDYGYTF.

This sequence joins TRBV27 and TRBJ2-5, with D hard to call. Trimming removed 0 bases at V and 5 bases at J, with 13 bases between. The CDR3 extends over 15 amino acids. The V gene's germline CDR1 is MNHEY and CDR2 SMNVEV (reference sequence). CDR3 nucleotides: TGTGCCAGCAGTTTATCGGTGTCGACGAGGGAGACCCAGTACTTC. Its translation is CASSLSVSTRETQYF.

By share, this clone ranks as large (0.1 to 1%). CDR3 in DNA: TGCGCCAGCAGCTTGCTTCCTACAGGGGCCCCCAACTATGGCTACACCTTC. It is translated as CASSLLPTGAPNYGYTF. The rearrangement links TRBV5-1 to TRBJ1-2, with 7 nucleotides matching TRBD1. V gave up 1 base and J gave up 2 bases; unmatched junction bases: 11. From germline, CDR1 is SGHRS and CDR2 YFSETQ. CDR3 length: 17 amino acids.

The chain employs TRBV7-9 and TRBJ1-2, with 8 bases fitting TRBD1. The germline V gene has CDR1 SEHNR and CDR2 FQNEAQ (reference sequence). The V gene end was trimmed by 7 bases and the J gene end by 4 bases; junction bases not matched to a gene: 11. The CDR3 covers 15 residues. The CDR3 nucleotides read TGTGCCAGCACCACCTCGGACAGGGTGTCCTATGGCTACACCTTC. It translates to CASTTSDRVSYGYTF.

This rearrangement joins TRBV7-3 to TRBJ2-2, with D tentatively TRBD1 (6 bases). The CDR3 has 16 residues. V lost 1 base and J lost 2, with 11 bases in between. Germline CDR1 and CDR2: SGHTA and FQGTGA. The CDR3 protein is CASSLRGTINTGELFF. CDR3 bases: TGTGCCAGCAGCTTAAGGGGGACAATTAACACCGGGGAGCTGTTTTTT.

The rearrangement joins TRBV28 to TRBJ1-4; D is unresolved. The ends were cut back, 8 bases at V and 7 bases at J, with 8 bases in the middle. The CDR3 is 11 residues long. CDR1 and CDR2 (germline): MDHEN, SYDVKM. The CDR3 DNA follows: TGTGCCAGCGGATATAGTGAAAAACTGTTTTTT. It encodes CASGYSEKLFF.

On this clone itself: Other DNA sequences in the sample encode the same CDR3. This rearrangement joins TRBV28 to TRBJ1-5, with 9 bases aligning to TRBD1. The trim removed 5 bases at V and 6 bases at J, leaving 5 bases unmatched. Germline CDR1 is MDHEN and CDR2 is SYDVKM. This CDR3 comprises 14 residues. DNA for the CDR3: TGTGCCAGCAGTCCGGGACAGGGAGGTCAGCCCCAGCATTTT. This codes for CASSPGQGGQPQHF.

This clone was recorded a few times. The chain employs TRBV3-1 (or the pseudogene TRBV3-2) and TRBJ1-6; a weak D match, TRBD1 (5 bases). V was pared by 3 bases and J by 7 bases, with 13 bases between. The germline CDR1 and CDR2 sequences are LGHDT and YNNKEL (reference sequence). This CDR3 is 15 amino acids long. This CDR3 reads CASSHSGGWNSPLHF. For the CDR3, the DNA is TGTGCCAGCAGCCACAGTGGGGGTTGGAATTCACCCCTCCACTTT.

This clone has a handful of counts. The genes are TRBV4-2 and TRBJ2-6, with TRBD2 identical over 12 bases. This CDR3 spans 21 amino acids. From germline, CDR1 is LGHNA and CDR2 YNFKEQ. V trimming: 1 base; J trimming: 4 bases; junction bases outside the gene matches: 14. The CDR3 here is CASSQGTLLGLAGTGANVLTF. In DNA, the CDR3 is TGTGCCAGCAGCCAAGGGACCCTCTTAGGACTAGCGGGAACCGGGGCCAACGTCCTGACTTTC.

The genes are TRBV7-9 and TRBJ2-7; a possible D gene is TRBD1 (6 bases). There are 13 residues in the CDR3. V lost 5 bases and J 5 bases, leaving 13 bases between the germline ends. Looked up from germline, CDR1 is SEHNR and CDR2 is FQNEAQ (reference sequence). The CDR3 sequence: CASSRPGAHEQYV. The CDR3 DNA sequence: TGTGCCAGCAGCCGCCCAGGGGCCCACGAGCAGTACGTC.

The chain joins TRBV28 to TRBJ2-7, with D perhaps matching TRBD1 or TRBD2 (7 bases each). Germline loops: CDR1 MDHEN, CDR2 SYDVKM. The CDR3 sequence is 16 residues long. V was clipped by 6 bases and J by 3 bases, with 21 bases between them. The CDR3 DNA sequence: TGTGCCAGCAGCTCACCCTCAGGGGGGGAGGGCTACGAGCAGTACGTC. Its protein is CASSSPSGGEGYEQYV.

The CDR3 coding sequence is TGTGCCAGCAGCCAAAACAGGGGCTACACCTTC. Encoded protein: CASSQNRGYTF. The V and J genes are TRBV6-2 or TRBV6-3 and TRBJ1-2, with a tentative D call TRBD1 (5 bases). Per germline, CDR1 MNHEY and CDR2 SVGEGT. The V end was cut by 6 bases, the J end by 8 bases, with 10 bases between. The CDR3 length is 11 residues.

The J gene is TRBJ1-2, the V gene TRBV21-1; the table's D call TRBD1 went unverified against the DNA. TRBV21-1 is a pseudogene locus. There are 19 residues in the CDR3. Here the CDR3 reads CASSKLGQKKSDNEVGYTF. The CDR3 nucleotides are TGTGCCAGCAGCAAACTGGGACAGAAGAAGTCAGATAATGAGGTAGGCTACACCTTC.

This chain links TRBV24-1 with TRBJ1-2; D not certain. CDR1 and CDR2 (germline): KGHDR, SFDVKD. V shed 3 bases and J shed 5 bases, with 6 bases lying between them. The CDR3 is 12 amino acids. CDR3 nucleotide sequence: TGTGCCACCAGTGATGGGAGATATGGCTACACCTTC. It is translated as CATSDGRYGYTF.

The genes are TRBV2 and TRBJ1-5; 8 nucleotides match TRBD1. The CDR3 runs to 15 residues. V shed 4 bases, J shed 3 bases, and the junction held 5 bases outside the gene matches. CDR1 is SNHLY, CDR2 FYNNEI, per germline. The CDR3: CASSGQGLTNQPQHF. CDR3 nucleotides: TGTGCCAGCAGTGGACAGGGGCTCACCAATCAGCCCCAGCATTTT. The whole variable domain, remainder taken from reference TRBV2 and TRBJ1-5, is EPEVTQTPSHQVTQMGQEVILRCVPISNHLYFYWYRQILGQKVEFLVSFYNNEISEKSEIFDDQFSVERPDGSNFTLKIRSTKLEDSAMYFCASSGQGLTNQPQHFGDGTRLSIL.

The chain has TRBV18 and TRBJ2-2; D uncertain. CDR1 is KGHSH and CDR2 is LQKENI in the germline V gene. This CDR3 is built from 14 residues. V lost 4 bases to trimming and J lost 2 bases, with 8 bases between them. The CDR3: CASSLGINTGELFF. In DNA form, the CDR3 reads TGTGCCAGCTCACTGGGAATTAACACCGGGGAGCTGTTTTTT.

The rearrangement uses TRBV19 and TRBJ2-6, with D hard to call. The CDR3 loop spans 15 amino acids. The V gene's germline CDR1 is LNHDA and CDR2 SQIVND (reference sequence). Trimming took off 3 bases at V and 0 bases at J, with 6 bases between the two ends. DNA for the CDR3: TGTGCCAGTAGTATCTGGTCCTCTGGGGCCAACGTCCTGACTTTC. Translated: CASSIWSSGANVLTF.

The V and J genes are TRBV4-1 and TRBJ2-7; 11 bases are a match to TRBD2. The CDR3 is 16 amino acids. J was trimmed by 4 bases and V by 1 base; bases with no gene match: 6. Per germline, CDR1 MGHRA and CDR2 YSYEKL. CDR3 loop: CASSQVETSGEYEQYF. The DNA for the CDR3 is TGCGCCAGCAGCCAAGTCGAGACTAGCGGGGAGTACGAGCAGTACTTC.